The T cell receptor (beta chain) under discussion was sequenced for a study of shared clonotypes between healthy human individuals. Regarding this clone: What it recognizes is unknown.

Sequencing used immunoSEQ multiplex PCR; TCRdb keeps in-frame clones, though not all of them. The table has 600,000 to 800,000 clones, around 70% seen once. Points from the study as a whole: Naive subsets generally exceeded memory subsets in estimated richness.

V lost 1 base to trimming and J lost 0 bases, with 24 bases between them. This CDR3 has 20 residues. Looked up from germline, CDR1 is MDHEN and CDR2 is SYDVKM. The J gene is TRBJ1-1, the V gene TRBV28; D may be TRBD1 (5 bases). This receptor was identified in a woman aged 25 to 45 in good health. The sample consisted of memory CD4+ T cells sorted from blood. Regarding subset: CD45RA-negative fraction. The CDR3 loop is CASSLFGAVTWGMLNTEAFF. The CDR3 coding sequence is TGTGCCAGCAGTTTATTCGGGGCCGTCACTTGGGGTATGCTGAACACTGAAGCTTTCTTT. Using reference TRBV28 and TRBJ1-1 for the parts outside the CDR3, the full variable domain is DVKVTQSSRYLVKRTGEKVFLECVQDMDHENMFWYRQDPGLGLRLIYFSYDVKMKEKGDIPEGYSVSREKKERFSLILESASTNQTSMYLCASSLFGAVTWGMLNTEAFFGQGTRLTVV.